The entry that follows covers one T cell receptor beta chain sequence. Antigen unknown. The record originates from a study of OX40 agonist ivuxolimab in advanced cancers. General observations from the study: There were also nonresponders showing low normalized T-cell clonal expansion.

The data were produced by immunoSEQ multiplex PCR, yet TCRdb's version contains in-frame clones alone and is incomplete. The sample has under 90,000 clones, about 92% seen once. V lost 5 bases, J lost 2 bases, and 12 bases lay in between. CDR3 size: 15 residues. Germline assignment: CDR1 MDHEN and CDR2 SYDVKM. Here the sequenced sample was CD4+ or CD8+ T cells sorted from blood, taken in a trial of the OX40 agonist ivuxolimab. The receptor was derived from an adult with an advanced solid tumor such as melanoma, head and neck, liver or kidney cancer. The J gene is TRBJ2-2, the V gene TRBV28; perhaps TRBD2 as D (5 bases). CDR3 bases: TGTGCCAGCAGTGACTACACCGTTAACACCGGGGAGCTGTTTTTT. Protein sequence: CASSDYTVNTGELFF.